These 11 T cell receptor beta chains came from one sample sequenced in a study of monozygotic twins with inflammatory bowel disease. TCRdb reanalyzed the 5' RACE reads, giving one entry per CDR3 protein sequence and no DNA. Its clone listing holds about 420,000 distinct CDR3 sequences. Sample: blood. The source of these receptors is a human donor with ulcerative colitis or Crohn's disease, or a healthy co-twin of an affected twin (not recorded which).

The chain combines TRBV28 with TRBJ2-7; checking the TCRdb D call of TRBD2 is not possible without DNA. The CDR3 extends over 15 amino acids. Germline CDR1 and CDR2: MDHEN and SYDVKM. CDR3 residues: CASSLALLAGGEQYF.

The chain employs TRBV7-2 and TRBJ1-6. Germline-derived CDR1 and CDR2 are SGHTA and FQGNSA. CDR3 size: 13 residues. The CDR3 protein is CASSYALNSPLHF.

The chain has TRBV5-1 and TRBJ2-7; TCRdb proposes TRBD1, but this gene call is untestable without DNA. The length of the CDR3 is 15 residues. CDR1 is SGHRS and CDR2 is YFSETQ in the germline V gene. The CDR3 region is CASSLSGKQDYEQYF.

The chain employs TRBV6-1 and TRBJ2-7; without DNA, the TCRdb call of TRBD1 cannot be checked. The CDR3 totals 15 residues. Germline loops: CDR1 MNHNS, CDR2 SASEGT. The CDR3 region is CASSEQAHTSYEQYF.

The chain's CDR3 is CASTTQVRYGYTF. This chain uses TRBV6-6 with TRBJ1-2. The CDR3 covers 13 residues. Germline loops: CDR1 MNHNY, CDR2 SVGAGI (reference sequence).

The chain is built from TRBV24-1 and TRBJ2-1; TCRdb returns TRBD1, unconfirmable since there is no DNA. CDR3 length: 14 amino acids. The germline V gene has CDR1 KGHDR and CDR2 SFDVKD. The CDR3 loop is CATRGGQGLSEQFF.

V and J are TRBV9 and TRBJ2-1. The CDR3 is 13 residues long. Looked up from germline, CDR1 is SGDLS and CDR2 is YYNGEE. The CDR3 here is CASSPRPDEEQFF.

This chain links TRBV4-2 with TRBJ1-2. CDR1 and CDR2 from the germline V gene are LGHNA and YNFKEQ. This CDR3 spans 15 amino acids. This CDR3 is CASSQDGGMDYGYTF.

The chain recombines TRBV12-3 or TRBV12-4 with TRBJ1-2. The CDR3 length is 16 residues. The chain's CDR3 is CASSLTRQPSNYGYTF.

The J gene is TRBJ1-2, the V gene TRBV6-5; TCRdb's D gene call, TRBD1, goes unchecked for lack of DNA. This CDR3 region has 14 residues. Germline lookup yields CDR1 MNHEY and CDR2 SVGAGI. The CDR3 protein is CASSYRHRDYGYTF.

The rearrangement joins TRBV3-1 to TRBJ2-3; the D gene TCRdb calls, TRBD1, cannot be checked with no DNA. The germline V gene encodes CDR1 LGHDT and CDR2 YNNKEL (reference sequence). This CDR3 has 15 residues. The CDR3 loop reads CASSSRQRGLDTQYF.